One and the same sample provided the 11 T cell receptor beta chains below, sequenced in a study of technical replicates of blood from a few donors. TCRdb keeps only in-frame clones here, not all; method: immunoSEQ multiplex PCR. The table shows around 100,000 clones, with roughly 96% occurring only once. The sequencing input was T cells isolated from PBMCs. Receptors originate from a human donor in good health.

The J gene is TRBJ2-5, the V gene TRBV6-5; D is ambiguous. V shed 6 bases and J shed 4 bases, with 6 bases lying between them. The CDR3 covers 11 residues. The germline CDR1 and CDR2 sequences are MNHEY and SVGAGI. The CDR3, as DNA: TGTGCCAGCAGCTTGAGAGAGACCCAGTACTTC. It specifies CASSLRETQYF.

The chain couples TRBV6-5 to TRBJ2-7; no firm D call. The germline V gene has CDR1 MNHEY and CDR2 SVGAGI. CDR3 length: 12 amino acids. Trimming removed 6 bases from V and 4 bases from J, with 10 bases in between. The CDR3, as DNA: TGTGCCAGCAGGAAGTCGGTTTACGAGCAGTACTTC. Protein product: CASRKSVYEQYF.

The V gene is TRBV29-1, the J gene TRBJ2-7; 7 nucleotides line up with TRBD1. The germline V gene has CDR1 SQVTM and CDR2 ANQGSEA. Unmatched junction bases numbered 8, after V lost 6 bases and J lost 0 bases. CDR3 length: 14 amino acids. In nucleotides, the CDR3 is TGCAGCGTAAATACAGGGGTAAGCTCCTACGAGCAGTACTTC. Translated, it gives CSVNTGVSSYEQYF.

Written as DNA, the CDR3 is TGTGCCAGCTCACCGTCGGGGAAAGAGACCCAGTACTTC. Translating gives CASSPSGKETQYF. The chain couples TRBV18 to TRBJ2-5; the D gene is possibly TRBD2 (5 bases). The V and J ends lost 3 bases and 3 bases respectively, with 8 bases between them. CDR1 and CDR2 from the germline V gene are KGHSH and LQKENI. The CDR3 spans 13 residues.

The J gene is TRBJ2-3, the V gene TRBV30; a weak D match, TRBD1 (6 bases). Germline CDR1 GTSNPN, CDR2 SVGIG (reference sequence). There are 13 residues in the CDR3. CDR3 in amino acids: CAINRASTDTQYF. CDR3 coding DNA: TGTGCTATAAACAGGGCTAGCACAGATACGCAGTATTTT.

This chain links TRBV4-1 with TRBJ2-1, with 11 nucleotides matching TRBD2. The ends lost 3 bases at V and 0 bases at J; junction bases unmatched: 10. Germline CDR1 and CDR2: MGHRA and YSYEKL. This CDR3 region has 19 residues. CDR3 loop: CASSQPGLAVLSSYNEQFF. The DNA of the CDR3 is TGCGCCAGCAGCCAGCCGGGACTAGCGGTTCTCAGCTCCTACAATGAGCAGTTCTTC.

V is TRBV7-2 and J is TRBJ2-7, with D possibly matching TRBD2 (5 bases). V lost 0 bases and J 4 bases, leaving 13 bases between the germline ends. This CDR3 has 15 residues. The germline V gene encodes CDR1 SGHTA and CDR2 FQGNSA. This chain's CDR3 is CASSLAGTSWYEQYF. DNA for the CDR3: TGTGCCAGCAGCTTAGCCGGAACTAGTTGGTACGAGCAGTACTTC.

The chain recombines TRBV29-1 with TRBJ2-7; 12 bases match TRBD2. CDR3 length: 12 amino acids. Trimming cost V 7 bases and J 7 bases; bases outside gene matches: 5. The V gene's germline CDR1 is SQVTM and CDR2 ANQGSEA. The chain's CDR3 is CSGLAGEDEQYF. CDR3 sequence (DNA): TGCAGCGGACTAGCGGGAGAGGATGAGCAGTACTTC.

The genes are TRBV7-8 and TRBJ2-7; 8 bases match TRBD1. There are 17 residues in the CDR3. Germline CDR1 is SGHVS and CDR2 is FQNEAQ. Trimming cost V 4 bases and J 3 bases; bases outside gene matches: 14. Here the CDR3 DNA reads TGTGCCAGCAGCTACCTCAGGAGGGGACAGGCATTCTACGAGCAGTACTTC. This sequence encodes CASSYLRRGQAFYEQYF.

The chain is built from TRBV27 and TRBJ1-5; the D gene is possibly TRBD1 (5 bases). CDR3 length: 14 amino acids. CDR1 and CDR2 (germline): MNHEY, SMNVEV (reference sequence). V lost 4 bases and J lost 1, with 8 bases in between. DNA for the CDR3: TGTGCCAGCAGTTCAGGGCACAGCAATCAGCCCCAGCATTTT. It yields the protein CASSSGHSNQPQHF.

This sequence joins TRBV19 and TRBJ2-1; D possibly corresponds to TRBD1 (5 bases). V lost 0 bases to trimming and J lost 8 bases, with 11 bases between them. CDR1 is LNHDA and CDR2 is SQIVND in the germline V gene (reference sequence). The CDR3 runs 14 residues. The CDR3 is CASSIDQGADEQFF. The CDR3 bases are TGTGCCAGTAGTATAGATCAAGGGGCCGATGAGCAGTTCTTC.